Given below is one TCR beta chain in context. In the original workflow: Reference gene primer amplification gave nucleated cell count estimates. Libraries were prepared by immunoSEQ multiplex PCR; TCRdb keeps only in-frame clonotypes and omits some of them. V and J calls and clone size are given by that table; D and trimming were obtained from the DNA. The table shows tens of thousands of clones, with under 80% occurring only once. This sample was taken from a study of blood T cell repertoires in COVID-19. V was shortened by 3 bases and J by 5 bases, with 15 bases between the two germline ends. The CDR3 loop spans 15 amino acids. Germline CDR1 reads SGHTA; CDR2 reads FQGTGA.

The chain carries TRBV7-3 and TRBJ2-3, with a possible D match to TRBD2 (7 bases). Source material: peripheral blood. This receptor was identified in a human donor in a cohort sampled during active COVID-19. The CDR3, as DNA: TGTGCCAGCAGCTTGATCGGGGGGCCGGGAGATACGCAGTATTTT. This translates into CASSLIGGPGDTQYF.